Below, 10 T cell receptor beta chains from the same sample are listed, as sequenced in a study of human T cells and chemical hapten exposure. TCRdb analysed the RACE reads with MiXCR anew, one entry per CDR3 protein. This sample carries about 46,000 distinct CDR3 sequences, 4.3% of them seen once, and the ten largest clones take 1.6%. Time point given: healthy volunteer bleed at 2 weeks. Whole blood, unfractionated, served as the material for total RNA extraction. Sample: whole blood. All receptors derive from a female donor in good health. Some clones in this sample may be carry-over from other donors' samples.

At least ten counts were recorded for this clonotype. CDR3 protein: CSASPGTNSYEQYF. CDR3 DNA: TGCAGTGCTAGTCCTGGGACAAACTCCTACGAGCAGTACTTC. The chain combines TRBV20-1 with TRBJ2-7; maybe TRBD1 (6 bases). The CDR3 is 14 residues long. Germline V CDR1 and CDR2: DFQATT, SNEGSKA (reference sequence). Trimming removed 3 bases from V and 0 bases from J, with 12 bases in between.

This clonotype was found many times. The chain recombines TRBV5-6 with TRBJ2-7, with D perhaps TRBD1 or TRBD2 (5 bases each). V was cut by 2 bases and J by 3 bases, with 12 bases left in between. The CDR3 runs to 14 residues. Germline-derived CDR1 and CDR2 are SGHDT and YYEEEE. This CDR3 is CASSFGTAYYEQYF. The CDR3 bases are TGTGCCAGCAGCTTCGGGACGGCCTACTACGAGCAGTACTTC.

This clonotype was recorded many times. The J gene is TRBJ1-1, the V gene TRBV6-1; D is uncertain. V dropped 0 bases and J dropped 0 bases, with 8 bases sitting between them. The CDR3 spans 15 residues. Per the germline V gene, CDR1 is MNHNS and CDR2 is SASEGT. This CDR3 is CASSEAEGMNTEAFF. CDR3 bases: TGTGCCAGCAGTGAAGCGGAGGGCATGAACACTGAAGCTTTCTTT.

The chain is built from TRBV10-3 and TRBJ2-5; 9 bases align to TRBD1. V trimming: 5 bases; J trimming: 4 bases; junction bases outside the gene matches: 8. The CDR3 consists of 15 residues. Germline V gives CDR1 ENHRY, CDR2 SYGVKD. DNA of the CDR3: TGTGCCATCAGTCCTGACCGGGACAGGGTAGAGACCCAGTACTTC. It codes for CAISPDRDRVETQYF.

This clonotype has just a few counts. A much larger clone lies one base from this, so it may be a read error. This rearrangement joins TRBV9 to TRBJ1-6; D unclear. Germline assignment: CDR1 SGDLS and CDR2 YYNGEE. The CDR3 runs 14 residues. The DNA of the CDR3 is TGTGCCAGCAGCGCAAGACAAGAAAATTCACCCCTCAACTTT. This codes for CASSARQENSPLNF.

This clonotype occurred many times. This sequence joins TRBV7-6 and TRBJ1-6; a weak D match, TRBD1 (5 bases). The V end lost 5 bases, the J end lost 11 bases, and 13 bases lay between the germline ends. The CDR3 covers 13 residues. Looked up from germline, CDR1 is SGHVS and CDR2 is FNYEAQ. CDR3 sequence (DNA): TGTGCCAGCAGCCCCGGGGGATACACACCCCTCCACTTT. It translates to CASSPGGYTPLHF.

The table lists this clonotype with many counts. The chain uses TRBV6-4 and TRBJ2-3; 11 nucleotides match TRBD2. The germline V gene encodes CDR1 MRHNA and CDR2 SNTAGT. The length of the CDR3 is 14 residues. V gave up 4 bases and J gave up 6 bases; unmatched junction bases: 3. Here the CDR3 DNA reads TGTGCCAGCAGTGCTAGCGGGGGGTCGGATACGCAGTATTTT. Amino acids: CASSASGGSDTQYF.

V and J are TRBV4-2 and TRBJ2-5; 11 nucleotides align to TRBD2. The CDR3 covers 19 residues. The ends lost 4 bases at V and 2 bases at J; junction bases unmatched: 15. Germline lookup yields CDR1 LGHNA and CDR2 YNFKEQ. CDR3 nucleotide sequence: TGTGCCAGCAGCCTCTCCCAGACTTTTAGCGGGGGGGCGCAAGAGACCCAGTACTTC. Translated, it gives CASSLSQTFSGGAQETQYF.

This clonotype was observed many times. At one end, the junction sequence differs from germline, possibly due to a read error. This chain joins TRBV29-1 and TRBJ2-3; D unresolved. Germline V lookup: CDR1 SQVTM, CDR2 ANQGSEA. The CDR3 totals 12 residues. CDR3 loop: CSVEAATDTQYF. The DNA for the CDR3 is TGCAGCGTCGAAGCTGCGACAGATACGCAGTATTTT.

This clonotype was seen repeatedly, ten times or more. The rearrangement joins TRBV4-3 to TRBJ2-1; D might be TRBD1 or TRBD2, each matching 6 bases. Germline loops: CDR1 LGHNA, CDR2 YSLEER. The CDR3 is made up of 15 amino acids. The V end lost 1 base, the J end lost 8 bases, and 15 bases lay between the germline ends. The CDR3 is CASSQVWGAWDEQFF. CDR3 in DNA: TGCGCCAGCAGCCAAGTTTGGGGGGCCTGGGATGAGCAGTTCTTC.